The 14 T cell receptor beta chains below all came from one sample that was sequenced in a study of T cell changes during pregnancy in multiple sclerosis. Produced via immunoSEQ multiplex PCR; TCRdb's table is partial and in-frame only. The sample gives around 42,000 clones, more than 85% of which show up once; just under 2% is in the top ten. The source was CD4+ T cells from peripheral blood mononuclear cells, collected after pregnancy. These receptors all stem from a female donor in good health, enrolled as a control in a pregnancy study.

The gene calls are TRBV4-2 and TRBJ2-3; 9 nucleotides match TRBD2. V dropped 3 bases and J dropped 0; count of bases not matched to a gene: 7. The CDR3 sequence is 17 residues long. The germline gives CDR1 LGHNA, CDR2 YNFKEQ. CDR3 region: CASSQSGGHKSTDTQYF. In DNA form, the CDR3 reads TGTGCCAGCAGCCAGAGCGGGGGGCACAAGAGCACAGATACGCAGTATTTT.

This chain joins TRBV5-4 and TRBJ2-3; D may be TRBD1 (6 bases). CDR3 length equals 15 residues. V shed 4 bases and J shed 0 bases, with 12 bases lying between them. Germline V gene lookup returns CDR1 SGHNT and CDR2 YYREEE (reference sequence). This CDR3 is CASSLRTESTDTQYF. The CDR3 region has the DNA TGTGCCAGCAGCCTTAGGACAGAAAGCACAGATACGCAGTATTTT.

The chain is built from TRBV4-3 and TRBJ1-3, with D tentatively TRBD1 (6 bases). The germline V and J ends were trimmed by 2 bases and 4 bases, with 15 bases remaining between them. Germline lookup yields CDR1 LGHNA and CDR2 YSLEER. CDR3 length equals 16 residues. The CDR3 DNA is TGCGCCAGCAGCCAAAAACCCAGGGGTGCAGGAAACACCATATATTTT. Its protein product is CASSQKPRGAGNTIYF.

The chain uses TRBV2 and TRBJ1-2; D remains unclear. Germline V gives CDR1 SNHLY, CDR2 FYNNEI. V dropped 7 bases and J dropped 6 bases, with 12 bases sitting between them. The CDR3 runs to 12 residues. The CDR3, as DNA: TGTGCCAGCATATGGAGAGACGATGGCTACACCTTC. It yields the protein CASIWRDDGYTF.

The chain uses TRBV29-1 and TRBJ2-1, with 9 bases identical to TRBD2. The CDR3 sequence is 16 residues long. The germline V gene has CDR1 SQVTM and CDR2 ANQGSEA. Trimming at V came to 0 bases and at J to 2 bases, leaving 5 bases not matched to a gene. CDR3 loop: CSVEDSGGRAYNEQFF. CDR3 nucleotides: TGCAGCGTTGAAGATTCCGGCGGGAGGGCCTACAATGAGCAGTTCTTC.

The chain is built from TRBV18 and TRBJ1-3, with a tentative D call TRBD1 (6 bases). The germline V and J ends were trimmed by 2 bases and 1 base, with 9 bases remaining between them. Germline lookup yields CDR1 KGHSH and CDR2 LQKENI. CDR3 length equals 15 residues. DNA for the CDR3: TGTGCCAGCTCACCAGCCACAGGGTCTGGAAACACCATATATTTT. This codes for CASSPATGSGNTIYF.

This sequence joins TRBV5-8 and TRBJ2-7, with TRBD1 matching over 12 bases. J gave up 11 bases and V 3 bases, and 9 bases lay outside the gene matches. This CDR3 is built from 14 residues. Germline CDR1 SGHTS, CDR2 YDEGEE. The CDR3, as DNA: TGTGCCAGCAGCTCCGGGACAGGGGGCGCGTACGAGTACTTC. This codes for CASSSGTGGAYEYF.

The chain links TRBV7-9 to TRBJ2-5; 9 positions agree with TRBD2. Per germline, CDR1 SEHNR and CDR2 FQNEAQ (reference sequence). V lost 2 bases and J lost 6; bases outside the gene matches: 10. The CDR3 contains 16 residues. CDR3 sequence: CASSLQASGVVKTQYF. Here the CDR3 DNA reads TGTGCCAGCAGCTTACAGGCTAGCGGGGTGGTGAAGACCCAGTACTTC.

This chain connects TRBV30 to TRBJ2-1, with 11 bases identical to TRBD2. Germline V gene sequence: CDR1 GTSNPN, CDR2 SVGIG (reference sequence). The V gene end was trimmed by 1 base and the J gene end by 4 bases; junction bases not matched to a gene: 6. This CDR3 contains 16 residues. CDR3 loop: CAWSARLAGLYNEQFF. CDR3 bases: TGTGCCTGGAGTGCCAGACTAGCGGGACTTTACAATGAGCAGTTCTTC. Based on the CDR3 plus reference TRBV30 and TRBJ2-1, the full variable domain is SQTIHQWPATLVQPVGSPLSLECTVEGTSNPNLYWYRQAAGRGLQLLFYSVGIGQISSEVPQNLSASRPQDRQFILSSKKLLLSDSGFYLCAWSARLAGLYNEQFFGPGTRLTVL.

The rearrangement links TRBV5-1 to TRBJ2-7, with 7 nucleotides matching TRBD2. The J segment lost 0 bases and the V segment lost 5 bases, leaving 8 bases of the junction unmatched. In germline, CDR1 is SGHRS, CDR2 YFSETQ. The CDR3 has 15 amino acids. The CDR3 DNA reads TGCGCCAGCAGACTTTCCGGGACTATCTCCTACGAGCAGTACTTC. Protein sequence: CASRLSGTISYEQYF.

The rearrangement uses TRBV28 and TRBJ1-5; 8 bases are a match to TRBD1. V shed 7 bases and J 7 bases; nucleotides not matched to a gene: 12. Germline V lookup: CDR1 MDHEN, CDR2 SYDVKM. The CDR3 is made up of 15 amino acids. The CDR3 bases are TGTGCCAGCACAGGGCTTGGACAGGGAGGACAGCCCCAGCATTTT. As protein: CASTGLGQGGQPQHF.

V usage is TRBV27 and J usage is TRBJ2-6, with D perhaps TRBD1 (6 bases). The V gene's germline CDR1 is MNHEY and CDR2 SMNVEV (reference sequence). The CDR3 has 14 amino acids. Trimming stripped 4 bases from V and 3 bases from J, with 7 bases between. CDR3 nucleotides: TGTGCCAGCAGTTGGGGGCTTGGGGCCAACGTCCTGACTTTC. Residues: CASSWGLGANVLTF.

Remarks on this clone: Additional DNA sequences in this sample encode the identical CDR3. The V and J genes are TRBV5-1 and TRBJ1-1, with TRBD1 matching 9 bases. This CDR3 region has 16 residues. V shed 4 bases and J 7 bases; nucleotides not matched to a gene: 14. The germline V gene encodes CDR1 SGHRS and CDR2 YFSETQ. CDR3 sequence reads: CASSPGTGTYLFEAFF. The CDR3 bases are TGCGCCAGCAGCCCAGGGACAGGGACTTATCTATTTGAAGCTTTCTTT.

The chain joins TRBV2 to TRBJ1-5, with D perhaps TRBD1 (5 bases). Trimming removed 6 bases from V and 1 base from J, with 13 bases in between. The CDR3 has 15 residues. Germline CDR1 SNHLY, CDR2 FYNNEI. CDR3: CASSRDSGSNQPQHF. CDR3 nucleotide sequence: TGTGCCAGCAGCAGGGATAGTGGCAGCAATCAGCCCCAGCATTTT.